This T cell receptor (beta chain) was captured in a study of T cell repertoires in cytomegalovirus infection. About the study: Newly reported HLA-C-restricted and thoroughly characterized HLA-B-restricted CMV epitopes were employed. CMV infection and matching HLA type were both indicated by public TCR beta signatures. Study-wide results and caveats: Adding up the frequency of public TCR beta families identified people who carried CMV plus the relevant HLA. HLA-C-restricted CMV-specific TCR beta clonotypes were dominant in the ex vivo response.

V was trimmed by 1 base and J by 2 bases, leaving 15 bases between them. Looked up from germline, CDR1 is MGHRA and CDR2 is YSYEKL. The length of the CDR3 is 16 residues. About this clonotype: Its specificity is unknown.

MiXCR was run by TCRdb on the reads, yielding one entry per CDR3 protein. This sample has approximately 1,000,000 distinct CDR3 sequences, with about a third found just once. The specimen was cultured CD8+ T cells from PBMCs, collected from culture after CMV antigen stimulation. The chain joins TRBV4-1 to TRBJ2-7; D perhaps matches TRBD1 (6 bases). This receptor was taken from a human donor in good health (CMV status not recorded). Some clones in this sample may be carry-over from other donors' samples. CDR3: CASSQGNRATAYEQYF. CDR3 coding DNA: TGCGCCAGCAGCCAAGGTAACAGGGCAACCGCCTACGAGCAGTACTTC.